These 21 T cell receptor beta chains came from one sample sequenced in a study of T cells after yellow fever vaccination. Each CDR3 protein is one row after TCRdb ran MiXCR on the 5' RACE reads. The sample shows a few hundred thousand distinct CDR3 sequences, approximately 4% of them seen only once. Sequencing used PBMCs, obtained 5 days after the yellow fever booster vaccination. The receptors were sampled from a man aged 18 to 29 who received the YFV17D yellow fever vaccine.

V gene TRBV12-3 or TRBV12-4 combines with J gene TRBJ1-6; D possibly corresponds to TRBD1 (5 bases). V shed 5 bases and J shed 7 bases, with 12 bases lying between them. CDR3 size: 14 residues. DNA for the CDR3: TGTGCCAGCAGTGGGCCCAGGGAAAATTCACCCCTCCACTTT. This translates into CASSGPRENSPLHF.

This clonotype turned up a few times. Here the CDR3 reads CASSSRASGDYEQYF. The CDR3 region has the DNA TGCGCCAGCAGCTCGCGGGCTAGCGGGGACTACGAGCAGTACTTC. The chain couples TRBV5-1 to TRBJ2-7, with 9 bases fitting TRBD2. V trimming: 3 bases; J trimming: 3 bases; junction bases outside the gene matches: 7. From germline, CDR1 is SGHRS and CDR2 YFSETQ. The CDR3 runs to 15 residues.

This clonotype was found many times. The V and J genes are TRBV12-3 or TRBV12-4 and TRBJ1-5, with TRBD1 matching over 8 bases. The CDR3 extends over 15 amino acids. The V and J ends lost 5 bases and 2 bases, in that order; junction bases with no gene match: 5. The CDR3 DNA reads TGTGCCAGCAGTCCACAGGGGGGAGGCAATCAGCCCCAGCATTTT. Protein product: CASSPQGGGNQPQHF.

This clonotype has at least ten counts. V and J are TRBV12-3 or TRBV12-4 and TRBJ1-1, with D perhaps TRBD1 (5 bases). This CDR3 spans 14 amino acids. Trimming cost V 9 bases and J 6 bases, with 20 bases left between them. CDR3 nucleotide sequence: TGTGCCAGTTTCCCCCAGGGACGTATCGCTGAAGCTTTCTTT. Translation gives CASFPQGRIAEAFF.

This clonotype was recorded at least ten times. The J gene is TRBJ1-5, the V gene TRBV5-1, with D unresolved. The V gene's germline CDR1 is SGHRS and CDR2 YFSETQ. The V and J ends lost 1 base and 7 bases respectively, with 9 bases between them. The CDR3 sequence is 13 residues long. For the CDR3, the DNA is TGCGCCAGCAGCTTGTCGACCGAGCAGCCCCAGCATTTT. It codes for CASSLSTEQPQHF. The variable domain in full, with the rest retrieved from reference TRBV5-1 and TRBJ1-5, is KAGVTQTPRYLIKTRGQQVTLSCSPISGHRSVSWYQQTPGQGLQFLFEYFSETQRNKGNFPGRFSGRQFSNSRSEMNVSTLELGDSALYLCASSLSTEQPQHFGDGTRLSIL.

The rearrangement uses TRBV12-3 or TRBV12-4 and TRBJ1-2, with D possibly being TRBD1 (5 bases). CDR3 length: 12 residues. The V and J ends lost 6 bases and 3 bases respectively, with 8 bases between them. CDR3 DNA sequence: TGTGCCAGCAGCACAGGATACTATGGCTACACCTTC. Its translation: CASSTGYYGYTF.

This clonotype was seen repeatedly, ten times or more. For the CDR3, the DNA is TGTGCCAGCAGCCCATACCAACCGGGACAGGGAGTTCTAGCCAAAAACATTCAGTACTTC. Amino acid sequence: CASSPYQPGQGVLAKNIQYF. The chain links TRBV7-8 to TRBJ2-4; 9 bases agree with TRBD1. The germline gives CDR1 SGHVS, CDR2 FQNEAQ. The CDR3 consists of 20 residues. Losses at the gene ends were 5 bases for V and 0 bases for J; bases not matched to a gene: 17.

The sample holds a few counts of this clonotype. The chain uses TRBV6-6 and TRBJ2-5; D gene uncertain. This CDR3 spans 13 amino acids. Germline V gene lookup returns CDR1 MNHNY and CDR2 SVGAGI (reference sequence). V lost 6 bases, J lost 5 bases, and 13 bases lay in between. CDR3 sequence reads: CASSLSPVETQYF. The DNA for the CDR3 is TGTGCCAGCAGCCTATCCCCGGTGGAGACCCAGTACTTC.

The chain has TRBV14 and TRBJ1-3; D ambiguous. Looked up from germline, CDR1 is SGHDN and CDR2 is FVKESK. The CDR3 runs 15 residues. The V and J ends lost 0 bases and 2 bases respectively, with 8 bases between them. CDR3 in DNA: TGTGCCAGCAGCCAAGAGGCGGTTACTGGAAACACCATATATTTT. Residues: CASSQEAVTGNTIYF.

This chain joins TRBV9 and TRBJ1-6; possible D gene TRBD1, 5 bases. The CDR3 is made up of 12 amino acids. Trimming stripped 5 bases from V and 7 bases from J, with 7 bases between. In germline, CDR1 is SGDLS, CDR2 YYNGEE. The CDR3 is CASRRDNSPLHF. The CDR3 DNA is TGTGCCAGCAGACGGGACAATTCACCCCTCCACTTT.

The genes are TRBV7-6 and TRBJ2-7; unclear D gene. Trimming took 0 bases from V and 0 from J, leaving 9 bases between them. This CDR3 is 15 amino acids long. Germline V CDR1 and CDR2: SGHVS, FNYEAQ. This chain's CDR3 is CASSLAVGNSYEQYF. The CDR3 DNA sequence: TGTGCCAGCAGCTTAGCTGTAGGTAACTCCTACGAGCAGTACTTC. The whole variable domain, remainder taken from reference TRBV7-6 and TRBJ2-7, is GAGVSQSPRYKVTKRGQDVALRCDPISGHVSLYWYRQALGQGPEFLTYFNYEAQQDKSGLPNDRFSAERPEGSISTLTIQRTEQRDSAMYRCASSLAVGNSYEQYFGPGTRLTVT.

There are many counts of this clonotype. The rearrangement joins TRBV7-6 to TRBJ1-1; TRBD1 agrees at 11 bases. The germline CDR1 and CDR2 sequences are SGHVS and FNYEAQ. The CDR3 extends over 15 amino acids. V shed 5 bases and J 5 bases; nucleotides not matched to a gene: 7. The CDR3 loop is CASSAIRDRGTEAFF. The CDR3 coding sequence is TGTGCCAGCAGCGCGATCCGGGACAGGGGGACTGAAGCTTTCTTT.

This clonotype was observed a few times. This rearrangement joins TRBV24-1 to TRBJ2-4, with D tentatively TRBD2 (6 bases). The CDR3 spans 12 residues. Germline CDR1 and CDR2: KGHDR and SFDVKD. With 4 bases removed from V and 9 bases from J, the gap between germline ends came to 9 bases. The CDR3 sequence is CATSDGGPIQYF. The CDR3 DNA sequence: TGTGCCACCAGTGACGGGGGTCCCATTCAGTACTTC.

This clonotype was found many times. This sequence joins TRBV7-3 and TRBJ2-1, with 8 nucleotides matching TRBD2. The CDR3 has 15 amino acids. The V gene end was trimmed by 5 bases and the J gene end by 10 bases; junction bases not matched to a gene: 13. CDR1 and CDR2 from the germline V gene are SGHTA and FQGTGA. Here the CDR3 DNA reads TGTGCCAGCAGCCTCGCGGGGGGCCCGGGGAGGGAGCAGTTCTTC. Amino acids: CASSLAGGPGREQFF.

This clonotype was detected a few times. The chain recombines TRBV5-1 with TRBJ1-2; TRBD1 might be the D (6 bases). The germline V and J ends were trimmed by 3 bases and 8 bases, with 14 bases remaining between them. Germline CDR1 reads SGHRS; CDR2 reads YFSETQ. The CDR3 sequence is 13 residues long. DNA of the CDR3: TGCGCCAGCAGCTCCCCAGGGGTGTCCGGCTACACCTTC. Its translation is CASSSPGVSGYTF.

Many counts were recorded for this clonotype. The chain recombines TRBV11-3 with TRBJ2-3; 7 bases are a match to TRBD1. CDR1 is SGHNT, CDR2 YENEEA, per germline. J lost 3 bases, V lost 5 bases, and 2 bases had no gene match. This CDR3 is 13 amino acids long. CDR3 sequence: CASSQTGTDTQYF. CDR3 sequence (DNA): TGTGCCAGCAGCCAGACAGGGACAGATACGCAGTATTTT.

This clonotype was counted at least ten times. The V and J genes are TRBV6-2 or TRBV6-3 and TRBJ2-3; the D gene is possibly TRBD2 (6 bases). CDR1 MNHEY and CDR2 SVGEGT come from the germline V gene. V was clipped by 4 bases and J by 5 bases, with 16 bases between them. The CDR3 is 15 amino acids. CDR3 loop: CASSFPGDAEDTQYF. The CDR3 nucleotides read TGTGCCAGCAGTTTCCCGGGGGATGCTGAAGATACGCAGTATTTT.

There are a few counts of this clonotype. J is TRBJ2-7 and V is TRBV11-2; D is possibly TRBD1 (6 bases). Germline V gene data show CDR1 as SGHAT and CDR2 as FQNNGV. With 5 bases removed from V and 0 bases from J, the gap between germline ends came to 17 bases. The CDR3 sequence is 16 residues long. Here the CDR3 DNA reads TGTGCCAGCAGCGTACCCTCGGGACAAAGCTCCTACGAGCAGTACTTC. Protein sequence: CASSVPSGQSSYEQYF.

V gene TRBV10-3 combines with J gene TRBJ2-5, with D unresolved. Trimming took off 5 bases at V and 5 bases at J, with 9 bases between the two ends. There are 12 residues in the CDR3. Germline CDR1 and CDR2: ENHRY and SYGVKD. Here the CDR3 reads CAISRNGETQYF. DNA for the CDR3: TGTGCCATCAGTAGGAACGGTGAGACCCAGTACTTC.

Note on this clonotype: At one of its ends the junction is not consistent with the germline gene, which may arise from a read error. The chain carries TRBV7-7 and TRBJ2-1; D is perhaps TRBD1 (6 bases). The length of the CDR3 is 16 residues. Germline V CDR1 and CDR2: SSHAT, FNYEAQ (reference sequence). This chain's CDR3 is CASSQNRDATYNEQFF. CDR3 DNA sequence: TGTGCTAGCAGCCAAAACAGGGACGCGACATACAATGAGCAGTTCTTC.

The genes are TRBV29-1 and TRBJ2-1; tentatively, D is TRBD1 or TRBD2 (5 bases each). V lost 3 bases and J lost 4, with 10 bases in between. The CDR3 has 13 residues. Germline values: CDR1 SQVTM, CDR2 ANQGSEA. The DNA of the CDR3 is TGCAGCGTTGATGTGGGGGTGTACAATGAGCAGTTCTTC. It specifies CSVDVGVYNEQFF.